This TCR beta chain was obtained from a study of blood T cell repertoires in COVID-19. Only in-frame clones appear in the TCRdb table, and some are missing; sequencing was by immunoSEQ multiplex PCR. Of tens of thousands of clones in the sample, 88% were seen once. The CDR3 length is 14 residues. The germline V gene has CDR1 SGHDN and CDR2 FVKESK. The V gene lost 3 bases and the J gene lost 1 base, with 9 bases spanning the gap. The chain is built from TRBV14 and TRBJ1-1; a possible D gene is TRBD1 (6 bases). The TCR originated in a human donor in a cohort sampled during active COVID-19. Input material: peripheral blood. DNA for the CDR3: TGTGCCAGCAGCCAGCGGACAGAGAACACTGAAGCTTTCTTT. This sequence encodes CASSQRTENTEAFF.